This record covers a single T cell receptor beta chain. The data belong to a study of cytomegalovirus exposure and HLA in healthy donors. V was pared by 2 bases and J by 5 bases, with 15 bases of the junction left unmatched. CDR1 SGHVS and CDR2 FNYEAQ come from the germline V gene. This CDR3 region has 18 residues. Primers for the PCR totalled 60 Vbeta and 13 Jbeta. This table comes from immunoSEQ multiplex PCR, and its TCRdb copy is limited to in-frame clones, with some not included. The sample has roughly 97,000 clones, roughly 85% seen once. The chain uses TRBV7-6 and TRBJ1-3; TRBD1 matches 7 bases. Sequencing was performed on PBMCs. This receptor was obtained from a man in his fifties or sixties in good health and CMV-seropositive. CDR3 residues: CASSLRRETGVDRNTIYF. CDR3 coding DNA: TGTGCCAGCAGCTTAAGGCGGGAAACAGGGGTCGATAGAAACACCATATATTTT.